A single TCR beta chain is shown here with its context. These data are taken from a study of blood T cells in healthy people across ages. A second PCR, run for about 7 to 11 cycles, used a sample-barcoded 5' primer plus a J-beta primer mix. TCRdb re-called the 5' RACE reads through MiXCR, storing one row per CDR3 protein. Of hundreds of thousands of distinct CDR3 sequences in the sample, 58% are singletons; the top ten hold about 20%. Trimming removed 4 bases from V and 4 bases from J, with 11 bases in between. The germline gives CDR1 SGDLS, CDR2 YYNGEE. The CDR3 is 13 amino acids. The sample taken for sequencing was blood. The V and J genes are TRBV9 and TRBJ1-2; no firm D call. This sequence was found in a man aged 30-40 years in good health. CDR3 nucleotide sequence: TGTGCCAGCAGCTCCAGATTAGGCTATGGCTACACCTTC. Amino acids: CASSSRLGYGYTF.